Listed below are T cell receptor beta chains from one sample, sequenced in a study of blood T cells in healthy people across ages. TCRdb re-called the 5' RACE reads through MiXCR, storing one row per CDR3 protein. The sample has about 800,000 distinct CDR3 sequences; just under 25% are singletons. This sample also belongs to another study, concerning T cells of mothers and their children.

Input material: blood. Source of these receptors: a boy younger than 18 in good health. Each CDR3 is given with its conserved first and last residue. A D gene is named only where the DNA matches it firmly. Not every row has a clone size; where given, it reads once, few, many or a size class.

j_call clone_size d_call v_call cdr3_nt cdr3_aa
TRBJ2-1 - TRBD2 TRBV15 TGTGCCACCAGCAGACCCTATCTAGCGGCCGTCGGTCACAATGAGCAGTTCTTC CATSRPYLAAVGHNEQFF
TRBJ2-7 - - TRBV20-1 TGCAGTGCTGGGGCGGTTGCGGGGGCCTCCTACGAGCAGTACTTC CSAGAVAGASYEQYF
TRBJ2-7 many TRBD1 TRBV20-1 TGCAGTGGAGCTTCGGACAGGGGGGCCTACGAGCAGTACTTC CSGASDRGAYEQYF
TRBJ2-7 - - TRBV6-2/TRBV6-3 TGTGCCAGCAGTTTAGGACTAAACCTAATCCACGAGCAGTACTTC CASSLGLNLIHEQYF
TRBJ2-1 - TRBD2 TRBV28 TGTGCCAGCAGTTTAACTAGCGGGGCGGAGCAGTTCTTC CASSLTSGAEQFF
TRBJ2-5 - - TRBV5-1 TGCGCCAGCAGCTTGGACCCCAACGGGGAGACCCAGTACTTC CASSLDPNGETQYF
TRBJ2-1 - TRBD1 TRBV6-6 TGTGCCAGCAGTGCAAACGACAGGGCCAATGAGCAGTTCTTC CASSANDRANEQFF
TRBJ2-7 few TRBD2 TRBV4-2 TGTGCCAGCAGCCAAGATAACAAAGCGGGAGCAAACTTC CASSQDNKAGANF
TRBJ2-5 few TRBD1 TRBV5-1 TGCGCCAGCAGCTCAAACCCCGGGACAGGCGCCTACGAGCGGTACTTC CASSSNPGTGAYERYF
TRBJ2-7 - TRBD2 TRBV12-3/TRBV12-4 TGTGCCAGCAGCAACCTCCGCGGGGGCGAGCAGTACTTC CASSNLRGGEQYF
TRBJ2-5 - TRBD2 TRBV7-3 TGTGCCAGCAGCTTACTAGCGGGAGCGACTCAAGAGACCCAGTACTTC CASSLLAGATQETQYF
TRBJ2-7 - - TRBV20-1 TGCAGTGCTTCCGGGTCTGAAACAGGGTCGGAGGTCGAGCAGTACTTC CSASGSETGSEVEQYF
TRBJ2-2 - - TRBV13 TGTGCCAGCAGCCACGCCACCCTTAGGGGGTTGAACACCGGGGAGCTGTTTTTT CASSHATLRGLNTGELFF
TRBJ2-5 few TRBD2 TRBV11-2 TGTGCCAGCAGCTTAGGACCCACAGGGCGGGGGGTTGGTTTTTCGCGAGAGACCCAGTACTTC CASSLGPTGRGVGFSRETQYF
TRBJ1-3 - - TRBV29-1 TGCAGCGTTATGGCAGGGGCTCACTCTGGAAACACCATATATTTT CSVMAGAHSGNTIYF
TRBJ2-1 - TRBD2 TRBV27 TGTGCCAGCAAAACTAGCGAGCTTCCGGATGAGCAGTTCTTC CASKTSELPDEQFF
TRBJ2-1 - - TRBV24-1 TGTACCACCAGTGATTTAGGGTCGGGCTTAGAAGAGACCCAGCACTTC CTTSDLGSGLEETQHF
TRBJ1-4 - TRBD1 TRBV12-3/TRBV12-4 TGTGCCAGCAGCGACAGGGGAGCTAATGAAAAACTGTTTTTT CASSDRGANEKLFF
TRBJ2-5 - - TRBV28 TGTGCCAGCAGTTTCTATAGACATCCAGAGACCCAGTACTTC CASSFYRHPETQYF
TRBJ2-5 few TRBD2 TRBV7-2 TGTGCCAGCAGCTTTCAAGCGGGAGGGATGGAGACCCAGTACTTC CASSFQAGGMETQYF
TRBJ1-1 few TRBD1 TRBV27 TGTGCCAGCAGTTTATCTGGGACAGGCTATAAAGCTTTCTTT CASSLSGTGYKAFF
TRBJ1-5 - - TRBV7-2 TGTGCCAGCAGCTTAGTTTCGGGGCAACAGGGCAATCAGCCCCAGCATTTT CASSLVSGQQGNQPQHF
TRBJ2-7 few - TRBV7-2 TGTGCCAGCAGCTTAGTATTTGGGGCTGATTACGAGCAGTACTTC CASSLVFGADYEQYF
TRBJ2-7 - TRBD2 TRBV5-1 TGCGCCAGCAGCCAGGGGACTAGGGACTACGAGCAGTACTTC CASSQGTRDYEQYF
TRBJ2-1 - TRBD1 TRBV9 TGTGCCAGCAGTGAAGAGCAGGGGGCATACAATGAGCAGTTCTTC CASSEEQGAYNEQFF
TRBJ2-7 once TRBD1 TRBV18 TGTGCCAGCTCACCGGGACAGGGGACGAGCGAGCCCTACGAGCAGTACTTC CASSPGQGTSEPYEQYF
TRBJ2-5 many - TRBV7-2 TGTGCCAGCAGACCTAGCGCACAAGAGACCCAGTACTTC CASRPSAQETQYF
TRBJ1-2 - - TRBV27 TGTGCCAGCAGTTTCACCCCGGGGTTCTATGGCTACACCTTC CASSFTPGFYGYTF
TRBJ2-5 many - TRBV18 TGTGCCAGCTCACCTTGGACAGCCGGCCAAGAGACCCAGTACTTC CASSPWTAGQETQYF
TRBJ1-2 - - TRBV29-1 TGCAGCCTCATCCCCCCGGGCATCTATGGCTACACCTTC CSLIPPGIYGYTF
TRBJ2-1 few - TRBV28 TGTGCCAGCAGCTCAGACAGTCAACGCTCCTACAATGAGCAGTTCTTC CASSSDSQRSYNEQFF
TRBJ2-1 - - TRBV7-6 TGTGCCAGCAGCGCGGACCCCTCGGGGGAGCAGTTCTTC CASSADPSGEQFF
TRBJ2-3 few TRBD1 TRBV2 TGTGCCAGATCGAGACAGGGGGCAGATACGCAGTATTTT CARSRQGADTQYF
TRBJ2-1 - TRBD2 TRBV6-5 TGTGCCAGCAGTCGACTAGCGGGAGAAGGGGGTAACGAGCAGTTCTTC CASSRLAGEGGNEQFF
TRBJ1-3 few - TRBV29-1 TGCAGCGTTGCGGGATCAGGGGAGGACTCTGGAAACACCATATATTTT CSVAGSGEDSGNTIYF
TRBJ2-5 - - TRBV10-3 TGTGCCATCAGTGTAGGCCAGGGGCAAGAGACCCAGTACTTC CAISVGQGQETQYF
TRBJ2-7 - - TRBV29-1 TGCAGCGTTCTTGTAAACTACGAGCAGTACTTC CSVLVNYEQYF
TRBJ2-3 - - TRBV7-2 TGTGCCAGCAGCTTAGGTGCGGCCCGGGATACGCAGTATTTT CASSLGAARDTQYF
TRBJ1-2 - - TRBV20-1 TGCAGTGCTAGAGATCCGCGGGGAAACTATGGCTACACCTTC CSARDPRGNYGYTF
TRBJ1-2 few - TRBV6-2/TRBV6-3 TGTGCCAGCAGTTACTCGAGGGGGGAAACCTATGGCTACACCTTC CASSYSRGETYGYTF